This note documents a single T cell receptor beta chain sequence. The antigen is unknown. The germline CDR1 and CDR2 sequences are MNHEY and SVGAGI. This CDR3 region has 15 residues. V was trimmed by 3 bases and J by 4 bases, leaving 16 bases between them. The sample belongs to a study of memory CD4+ T cells and cytomegalovirus serostatus. Findings and caveats of the study: Suggested: most of the CMV-linked TCR signature lies in CD4+ memory cells.

The sort gate was single viable CD3+CD4+CD8-CD45RO+ cells for memory CD4+ T cells. After thawing, CD4+ T cells were positively selected. Authors' processing steps: After removing out-of-frame reads, 2 million to 2.5 million distinct TCRbeta sequences remained. Profiling relied on immunoSEQ multiplex PCR, and the TCRdb table lists in-frame clones only, not all of them. V and J calls and clone size come straight from that table; D and trimming were deduced from the DNA. The sample yields around 44,000 clones, 65% to 85% seen once. The sample consisted of memory CD4+ T cells from blood. This sequence was found in an adult in good health and CMV-seronegative. The chain carries TRBV6-5 and TRBJ2-7, with a possible D match to TRBD1 (5 bases). The DNA of the CDR3 is TGTGCCAGCAGTTATACAGGCCGCGGCGGATACGAGCAGTACTTC. This gives the protein CASSYTGRGGYEQYF.